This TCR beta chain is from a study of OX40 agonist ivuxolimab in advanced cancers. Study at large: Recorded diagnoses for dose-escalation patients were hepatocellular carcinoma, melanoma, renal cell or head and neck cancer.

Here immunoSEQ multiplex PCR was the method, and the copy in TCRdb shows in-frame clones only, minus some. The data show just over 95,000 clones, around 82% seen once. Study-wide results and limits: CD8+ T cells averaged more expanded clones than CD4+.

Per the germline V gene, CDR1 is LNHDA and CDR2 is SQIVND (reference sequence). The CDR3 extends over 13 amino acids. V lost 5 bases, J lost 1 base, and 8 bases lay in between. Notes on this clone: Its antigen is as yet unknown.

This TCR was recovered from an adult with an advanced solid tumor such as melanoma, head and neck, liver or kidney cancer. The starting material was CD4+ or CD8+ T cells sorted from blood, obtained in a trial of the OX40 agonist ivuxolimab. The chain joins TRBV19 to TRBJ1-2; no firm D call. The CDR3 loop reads CASSGRFNYGYTF. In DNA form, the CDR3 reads TGTGCCAGTAGTGGGCGCTTTAACTATGGCTACACCTTC.